The 4 T cell receptor beta chains below all came from one sample that was sequenced in a study of T cell responses to AZD1222 COVID-19 vaccine. The table came from immunoSEQ multiplex PCR; TCRdb's copy has only in-frame clones and leaves some out. The sample includes about 170,000 clones, approximately 92% of them seen just once. The input for sequencing was peripheral blood, taken on day 0 of AZD1222 vaccination. These receptors all come from an adult in good health.

The chain has TRBV30 and TRBJ2-7, with 10 bases aligning to TRBD2. The CDR3 loop spans 15 amino acids. Germline CDR1 is GTSNPN and CDR2 is SVGIG (reference sequence). V dropped 0 bases and J dropped 3; count of bases not matched to a gene: 5. CDR3 bases: TGTGCCTGGAGTGTACGGCCTAGCGGGGGCTACGAGCAGTACTTC. This sequence encodes CAWSVRPSGGYEQYF. Full variable domain (missing parts from reference TRBV30 and TRBJ2-7): SQTIHQWPATLVQPVGSPLSLECTVEGTSNPNLYWYRQAAGRGLQLLFYSVGIGQISSEVPQNLSASRPQDRQFILSSKKLLLSDSGFYLCAWSVRPSGGYEQYFGPGTRLTVT.

The genes are TRBV12-5 and TRBJ2-3; maybe TRBD1 (6 bases). The length of the CDR3 is 15 residues. Between the trimmed V and J ends, which lost 5 bases and 6 bases, there was a span of 18 bases. The V gene's germline CDR1 is LGHNT and CDR2 FRNRAP. CDR3 loop: CASGRTGWPVDTQYF. DNA for the CDR3: TGTGCTAGTGGTCGTACAGGGTGGCCGGTCGATACGCAGTATTTT.

This clone was seen only once. The chain is built from TRBV6-5 and TRBJ2-3; no firm D call. Germline CDR1 is MNHEY and CDR2 is SVGAGI. Trimming shortened V by 0 bases and J by 5 bases, and 9 bases separated the two germline ends. The CDR3 spans 14 residues. This CDR3 is CASSYSSAEDTQYF. The CDR3 bases are TGTGCCAGCAGTTACTCTTCGGCGGAAGATACGCAGTATTTT.

This chain uses TRBV5-1 with TRBJ2-5; 7 bases fit TRBD1. Germline V CDR1 and CDR2: SGHRS, YFSETQ. The junction had 3 bases not matched to a gene; V was cut back by 1 base and J by 3 bases. The CDR3 sequence is 14 residues long. The CDR3: CASSLWGQKETQYF. The CDR3 region has the DNA TGCGCCAGCAGCTTGTGGGGACAGAAAGAGACCCAGTACTTC.